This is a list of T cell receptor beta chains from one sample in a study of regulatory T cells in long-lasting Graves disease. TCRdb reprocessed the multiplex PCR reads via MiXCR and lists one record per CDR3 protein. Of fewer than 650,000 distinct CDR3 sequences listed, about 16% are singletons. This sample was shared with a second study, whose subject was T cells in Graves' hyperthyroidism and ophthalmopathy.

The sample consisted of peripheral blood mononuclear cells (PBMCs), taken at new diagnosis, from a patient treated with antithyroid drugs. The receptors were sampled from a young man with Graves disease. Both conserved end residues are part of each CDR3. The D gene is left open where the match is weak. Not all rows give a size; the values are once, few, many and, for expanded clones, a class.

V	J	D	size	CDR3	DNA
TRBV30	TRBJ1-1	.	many	CAWISAARAEAFF	TGTGCCTGGATTAGCGCCGCACGCGCTGAAGCTTTCTTT
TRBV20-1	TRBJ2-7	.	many	CSARYPSSYEQYF	TGCAGTGCTAGATACCCGAGCTCCTACGAGCAGTACTTC
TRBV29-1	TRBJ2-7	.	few	CSAGTPGYEQYF	TGCAGCGCCGGGACCCCCGGGTACGAGCAGTACTTC
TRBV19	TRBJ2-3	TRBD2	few	CASSPDTSGRNTDTQYF	TGTGCCAGTAGCCCGGACACTAGCGGGAGGAACACAGATACGCAGTATTTT
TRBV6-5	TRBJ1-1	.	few	CASSYQQGPSTEAFF	TGTGCCAGCAGTTATCAACAGGGTCCCTCCACTGAAGCTTTCTTT
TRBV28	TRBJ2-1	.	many	CASSLARGALWFF	TGTGCCAGCAGTTTAGCACGAGGGGCTTTATGGTTCTTC
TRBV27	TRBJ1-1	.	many	CASMLGLNTEAFF	TGTGCCAGCATGTTGGGCTTGAACACTGAAGCTTTCTTT
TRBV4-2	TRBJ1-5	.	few	CASSQRVGGVSNQPQHF	TGTGCCAGCAGCCAACGCGTAGGTGGGGTTAGCAATCAGCCCCAGCATTTT
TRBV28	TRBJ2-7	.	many	CASSQTGILDEQYF	TGTGCCAGCAGTCAGACAGGAATCTTGGACGAGCAGTACTTC
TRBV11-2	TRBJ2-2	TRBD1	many	CASSLRPGGPGELFF	TGTGCCAGCAGCTTAAGGCCAGGGGGACCCGGGGAGCTGTTTTTT
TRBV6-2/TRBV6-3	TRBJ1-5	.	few	CASRPTGRDGNQPQHF	TGTGCCAGCAGACCAACAGGGAGGGATGGCAATCAGCCCCAGCATTTT
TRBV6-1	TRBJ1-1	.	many	CASSVYRMNTEAFF	TGTGCCAGCAGTGTTTACAGGATGAACACTGAAGCTTTCTTT
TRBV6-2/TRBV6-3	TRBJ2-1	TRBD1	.	CASSYQPGQGVNEQFF	TGTGCCAGCAGTTATCAACCGGGACAGGGAGTTAATGAGCAGTTCTTC
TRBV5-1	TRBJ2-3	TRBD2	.	CASSFGGRASFADTQYF	TGCGCCAGCAGCTTCGGCGGGAGAGCATCTTTCGCAGATACGCAGTATTTT
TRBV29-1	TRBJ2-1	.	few	CSVRVSARSEQFF	TGCAGCGTACGGGTGTCTGCCCGTTCGGAGCAGTTCTTC
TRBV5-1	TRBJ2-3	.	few	CASRTSLTDTQYF	TGCGCCAGCAGGACCTCTCTCACAGATACGCAGTATTTT
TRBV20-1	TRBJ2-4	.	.	CSSGRGKNIQYF	TGCTCCTCCGGGCGGGGAAAAAACATTCAGTACTTC
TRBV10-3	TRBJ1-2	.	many	CAILKGDRFSDGYTF	TGTGCCATCTTGAAGGGGGACCGATTCTCCGATGGCTACACCTTC
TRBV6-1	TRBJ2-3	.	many	CASRDLAGTDTQYF	TGTGCCAGCAGGGACCTTGCAGGCACAGATACGCAGTATTTT
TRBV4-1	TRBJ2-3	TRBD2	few	CASSQYPNPRLAGENTDTQYF	TGCGCCAGCAGCCAATACCCGAACCCCAGACTAGCGGGGGAGAACACAGATACGCAGTATTTT
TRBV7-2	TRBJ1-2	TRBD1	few	CASSSLPGQGLYTF	TGTGCCAGCAGCTCCCTCCCGGGACAGGGGCTTTACACCTTC
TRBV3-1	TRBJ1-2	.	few	CASSQDPRVSGYTF	TGTGCCAGCAGCCAAGACCCCAGGGTATCCGGCTACACCTTC
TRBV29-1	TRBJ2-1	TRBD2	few	CSTASGSSAYNEQFF	TGCAGCACCGCTAGCGGGAGTTCGGCCTACAATGAGCAGTTCTTC
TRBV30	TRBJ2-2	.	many	CAWAPGSAGELFF	TGTGCCTGGGCCCCAGGGTCGGCCGGGGAGCTGTTTTTT
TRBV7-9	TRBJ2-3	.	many	CASSRSPRTLSTDTQYF	TGTGCCAGCAGCCGCTCACCCCGCACGCTTAGCACAGATACGCAGTATTTT
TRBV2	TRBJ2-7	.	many	CASSDTLYEQYF	TGTGCCAGCAGTGACACGCTCTACGAGCAGTACTTC
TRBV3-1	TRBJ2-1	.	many	CASATRPGEQFF	TGTGCCAGCGCGACAAGGCCTGGTGAGCAGTTCTTC
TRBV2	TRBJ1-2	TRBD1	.	CASKDRVHGYTF	TGTGCCAGCAAGGACAGGGTACATGGCTACACCTTC
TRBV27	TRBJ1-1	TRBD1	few	CASSLAPFMGQGAGMNTEAFF	TGTGCCAGCAGTTTGGCCCCATTCATGGGACAGGGGGCAGGGATGAACACTGAAGCTTTCTTT
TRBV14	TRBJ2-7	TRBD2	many	CASSRTSGGAYEQYF	TGTGCCAGCAGCCGGACTAGCGGAGGGGCCTACGAGCAGTACTTC
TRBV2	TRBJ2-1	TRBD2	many	CASSDVAGGRYNEQFF	TGTGCCAGCAGTGACGTAGCGGGAGGTCGCTACAATGAGCAGTTCTTC
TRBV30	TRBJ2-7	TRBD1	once	CAWSGTGVYEQYF	TGTGCCTGGAGTGGGACAGGGGTCTACGAGCAGTACTTC
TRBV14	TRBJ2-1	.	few	CASNPTFGSNEQFF	TGTGCCAGCAACCCTACTTTTGGGTCCAATGAGCAGTTCTTC
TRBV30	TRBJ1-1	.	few	CAWTFSGSVEAFF	TGTGCCTGGACGTTTTCTGGGTCAGTTGAAGCTTTCTTT
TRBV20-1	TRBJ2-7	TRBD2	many	CSARSGSLSYEQYF	TGCAGTGCTAGAAGCGGGAGTCTATCCTACGAGCAGTACTTC
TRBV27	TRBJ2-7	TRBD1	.	CASSLLPFNRGSYEQYF	TGTGCCAGCAGTTTACTCCCATTTAACAGGGGCTCCTACGAGCAGTACTTC
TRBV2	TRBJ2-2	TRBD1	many	CASRRDRGNTGELFF	TGTGCCAGCAGACGGGACAGGGGTAACACCGGGGAGCTGTTTTTT
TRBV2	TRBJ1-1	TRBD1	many	CASSPRTGAYTEAFF	TGTGCCAGCAGTCCCAGGACAGGGGCCTACACTGAAGCTTTCTTT
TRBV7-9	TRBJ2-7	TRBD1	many	CASSPKPGTVSYEQYF	TGTGCCAGCAGCCCGAAACCCGGGACAGTCTCCTACGAGCAGTACTTC
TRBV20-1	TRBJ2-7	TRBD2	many	CSATSASYEQYF	TGCAGTGCGACTAGCGCCTCCTACGAGCAGTACTTC
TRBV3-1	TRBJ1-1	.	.	CASSPERRTEAFF	TGTGCCAGCAGTCCCGAGAGGAGGACTGAAGCTTTCTTT
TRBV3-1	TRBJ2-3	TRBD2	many	CASSQGGTSTDTQYF	TGTGCCAGCAGCCAAGGTGGGACTAGTACAGATACGCAGTATTTT
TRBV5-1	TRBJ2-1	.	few	CASSLASSPYNEQFF	TGCGCCAGCAGCTTGGCAAGTAGCCCCTACAATGAGCAGTTCTTC
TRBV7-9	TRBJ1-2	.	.	CASSLEGMDYTF	TGTGCCAGCAGCTTAGAAGGCATGGACTACACCTTC
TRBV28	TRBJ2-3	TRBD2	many	CASSLSTSGRVPDTQYF	TGTGCCAGCAGTTTATCGACTAGCGGGAGAGTCCCGGATACGCAGTATTTT
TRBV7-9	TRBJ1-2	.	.	CASSPGRTPHYGYTF	TGTGCCAGCAGCCCCGGGCGGACTCCACACTATGGCTACACCTTC